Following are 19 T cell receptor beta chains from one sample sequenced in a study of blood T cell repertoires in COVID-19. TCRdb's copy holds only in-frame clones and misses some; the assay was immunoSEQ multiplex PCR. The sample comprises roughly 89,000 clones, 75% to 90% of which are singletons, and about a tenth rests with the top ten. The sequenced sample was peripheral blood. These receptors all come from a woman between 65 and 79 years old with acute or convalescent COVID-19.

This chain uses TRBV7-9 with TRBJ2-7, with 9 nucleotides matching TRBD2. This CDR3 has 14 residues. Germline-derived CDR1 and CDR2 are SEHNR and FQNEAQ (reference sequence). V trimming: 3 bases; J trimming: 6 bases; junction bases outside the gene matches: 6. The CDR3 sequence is CASSFSGRGTEQYF. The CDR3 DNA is TGTGCCAGCAGCTTTAGCGGGAGAGGAACCGAGCAGTACTTC.

CDR3 loop: CASSESLQGSGYTF. The CDR3 DNA reads TGCGCCAGCAGTGAGTCTTTGCAGGGGAGCGGCTACACCTTC. V and J are TRBV10-2 and TRBJ1-2; maybe TRBD1 (6 bases). The CDR3 runs to 14 residues. Between the trimmed V and J ends, which lost 0 bases and 8 bases, there was a span of 13 bases. Germline loops: CDR1 WSHSY, CDR2 SAAADI.

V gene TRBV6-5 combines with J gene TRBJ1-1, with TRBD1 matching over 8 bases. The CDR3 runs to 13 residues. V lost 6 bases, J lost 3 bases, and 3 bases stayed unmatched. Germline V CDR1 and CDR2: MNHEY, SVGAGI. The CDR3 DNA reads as TGTGCCAGCAGGAGGACAGGGTACACTGAAGCTTTCTTT. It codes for CASRRTGYTEAFF.

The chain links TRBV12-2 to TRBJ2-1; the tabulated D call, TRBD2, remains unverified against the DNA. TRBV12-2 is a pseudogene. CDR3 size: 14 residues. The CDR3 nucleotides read TGTGCAAGTCGCTTAGCGGGGGGGCCGTTCTGGACGATCTTC. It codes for CASRLAGGPFWTIF.

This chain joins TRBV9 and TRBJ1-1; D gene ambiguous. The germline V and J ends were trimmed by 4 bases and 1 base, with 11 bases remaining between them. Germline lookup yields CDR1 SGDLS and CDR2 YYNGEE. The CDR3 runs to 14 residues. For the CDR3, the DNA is TGTGCCAGCAGCCCCAACCTCGGGAACACTGAAGCTTTCTTT. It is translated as CASSPNLGNTEAFF.

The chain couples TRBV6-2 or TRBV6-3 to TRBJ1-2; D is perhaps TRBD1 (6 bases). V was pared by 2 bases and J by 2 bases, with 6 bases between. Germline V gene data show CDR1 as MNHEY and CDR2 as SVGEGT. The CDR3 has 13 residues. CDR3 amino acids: CASSYGGNYGYTF. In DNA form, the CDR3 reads TGTGCCAGCAGTTACGGGGGCAACTATGGCTACACCTTC.

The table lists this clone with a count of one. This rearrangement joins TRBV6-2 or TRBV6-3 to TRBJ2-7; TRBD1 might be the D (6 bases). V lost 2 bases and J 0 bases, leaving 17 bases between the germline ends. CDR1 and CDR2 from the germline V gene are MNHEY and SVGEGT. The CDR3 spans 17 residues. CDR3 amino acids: CASSYVLGAPGSYEQYF. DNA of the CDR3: TGTGCCAGCAGTTACGTATTGGGGGCGCCGGGCTCCTACGAGCAGTACTTC.

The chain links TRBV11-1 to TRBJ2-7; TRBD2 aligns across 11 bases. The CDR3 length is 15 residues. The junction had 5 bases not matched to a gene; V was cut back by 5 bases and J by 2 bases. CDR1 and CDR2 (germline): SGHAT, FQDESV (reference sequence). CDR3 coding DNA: TGTGCCAGCAGCATTGGGACTAGCGGTACCTACGAGCAGTACTTC. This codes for CASSIGTSGTYEQYF.

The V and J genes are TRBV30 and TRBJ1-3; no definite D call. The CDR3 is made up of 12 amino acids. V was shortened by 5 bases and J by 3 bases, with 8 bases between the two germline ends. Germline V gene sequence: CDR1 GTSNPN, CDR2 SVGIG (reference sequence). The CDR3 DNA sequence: TGTGCCTGGGGGAACGGTGGAAACACCATATATTTT. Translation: CAWGNGGNTIYF.

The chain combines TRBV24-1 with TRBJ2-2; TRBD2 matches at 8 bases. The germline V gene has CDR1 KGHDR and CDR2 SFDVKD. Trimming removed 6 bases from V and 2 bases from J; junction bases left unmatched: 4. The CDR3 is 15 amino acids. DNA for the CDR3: TGTGCCACCAGTTGGCGGGGGGCCAACACCGGGGAGCTGTTTTTT. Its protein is CATSWRGANTGELFF.

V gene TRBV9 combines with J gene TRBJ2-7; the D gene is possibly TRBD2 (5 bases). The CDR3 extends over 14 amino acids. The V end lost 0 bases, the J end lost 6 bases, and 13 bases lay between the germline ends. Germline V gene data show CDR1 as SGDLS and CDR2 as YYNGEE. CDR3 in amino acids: CASSVGDYYGEQYF. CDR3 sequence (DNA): TGTGCCAGCAGCGTAGGTGACTACTACGGCGAGCAGTACTTC.

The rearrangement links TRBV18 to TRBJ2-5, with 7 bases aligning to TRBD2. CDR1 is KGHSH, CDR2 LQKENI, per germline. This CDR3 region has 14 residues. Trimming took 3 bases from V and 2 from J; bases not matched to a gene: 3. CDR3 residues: CASSPSGGQETQYF. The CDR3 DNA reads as TGTGCCAGCTCACCGTCCGGGGGGCAAGAGACCCAGTACTTC.

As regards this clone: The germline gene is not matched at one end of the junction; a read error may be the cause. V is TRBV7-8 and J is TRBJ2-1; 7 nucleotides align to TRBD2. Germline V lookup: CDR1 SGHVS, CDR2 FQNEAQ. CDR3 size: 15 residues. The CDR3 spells CASRPRAGAYDEQFF. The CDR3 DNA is TGTGCCAGCAGACCTAGGGCGGGAGCCTACGATGAGCAGTTCTTC. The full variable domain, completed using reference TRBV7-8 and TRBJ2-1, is GAGVSQSPRYKVAKRGQDVALRCDPISGHVSLFWYQQALGQGPEFLTYFQNEAQLDKSGLPSDRFFAERPEGSVSTLKIQRTQQEDSAVYLCASRPRAGAYDEQFFGPGTRLTVL.

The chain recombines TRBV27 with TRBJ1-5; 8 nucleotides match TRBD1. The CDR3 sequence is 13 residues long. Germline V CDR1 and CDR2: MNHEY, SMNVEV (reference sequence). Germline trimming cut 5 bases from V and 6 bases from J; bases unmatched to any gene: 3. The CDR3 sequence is CASSATGGQPQHF. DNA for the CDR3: TGTGCCAGCAGTGCCACAGGGGGTCAGCCCCAGCATTTT.

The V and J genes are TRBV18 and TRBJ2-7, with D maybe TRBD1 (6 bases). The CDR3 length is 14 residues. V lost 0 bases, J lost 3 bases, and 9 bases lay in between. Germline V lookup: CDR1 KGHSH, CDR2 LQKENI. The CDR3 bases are TGTGCCAGCTCACCACCGGGGGCGGGCTACGAGCAGTACTTC. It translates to CASSPPGAGYEQYF.

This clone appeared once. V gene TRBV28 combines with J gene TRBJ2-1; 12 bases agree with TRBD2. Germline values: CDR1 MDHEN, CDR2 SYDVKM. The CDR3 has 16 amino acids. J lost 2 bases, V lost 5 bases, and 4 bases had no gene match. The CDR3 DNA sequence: TGTGCCAGCAGTCCTAGCGGGAGGGCCGCCTACAATGAGCAGTTCTTC. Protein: CASSPSGRAAYNEQFF.

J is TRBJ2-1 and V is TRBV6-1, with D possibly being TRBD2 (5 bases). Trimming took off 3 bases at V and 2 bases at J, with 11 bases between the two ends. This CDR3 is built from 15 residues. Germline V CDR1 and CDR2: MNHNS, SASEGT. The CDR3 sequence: CASSEKEAPYNEQFF. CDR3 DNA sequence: TGTGCCAGCAGTGAGAAGGAGGCCCCCTACAATGAGCAGTTCTTC.

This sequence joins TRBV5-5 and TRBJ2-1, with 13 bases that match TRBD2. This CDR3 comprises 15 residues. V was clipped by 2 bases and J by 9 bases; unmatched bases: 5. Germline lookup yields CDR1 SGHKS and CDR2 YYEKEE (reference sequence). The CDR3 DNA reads TGTGCCAGCAGCTTCACTAGCGGGGGGGCCAGTGAGCAGTTCTTC. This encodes CASSFTSGGASEQFF.

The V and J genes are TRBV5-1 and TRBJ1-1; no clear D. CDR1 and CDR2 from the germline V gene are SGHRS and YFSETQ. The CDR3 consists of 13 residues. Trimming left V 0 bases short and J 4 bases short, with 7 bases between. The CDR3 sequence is CASSLGRGTEAFF. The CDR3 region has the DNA TGCGCCAGCAGCTTGGGGCGGGGCACTGAAGCTTTCTTT.